This T cell receptor beta chain was identified in a study of blood T cell repertoires in COVID-19. About the study: Sites across the United States, Italy and Spain contributed samples from acute and convalescent COVID-19. Sample material is recorded as cDNA or gDNA derived from T cells, B-cell-depleted T cells, or PBMCs.

Per the authors' pipeline: By means of reference gene primer amplification, nucleated cell counts were estimated. Method: immunoSEQ multiplex PCR; TCRdb's copy keeps in-frame clones and lacks some. That table supplies the V and J calls and clone size; D and trimming were determined from the DNA. The table records some 80,000 clones, roughly 82% of them present only once. V dropped 5 bases and J dropped 4 bases, with 21 bases sitting between them. Germline CDR1 and CDR2: LNHDA and SQIVND (reference sequence). The CDR3 is 17 amino acids. The J gene is TRBJ1-5, the V gene TRBV19; unclear D gene. This TCR came from a man older than 75 with acute or convalescent COVID-19. Sequenced sample: peripheral blood. The CDR3 here is CASSRFQGQRGNQPQHF. The CDR3 nucleotides are TGTGCCAGTAGTCGTTTCCAAGGGCAACGGGGAAATCAGCCCCAGCATTTT. Full variable domain (outside the CDR3, taken from reference TRBV19 and TRBJ1-5): DGGITQSPKYLFRKEGQNVTLSCEQNLNHDAMYWYRQDPGQGLRLIYYSQIVNDFQKGDIAEGYSVSREKKESFPLTVTSAQKNPTAFYLCASSRFQGQRGNQPQHFGDGTRLSIL.